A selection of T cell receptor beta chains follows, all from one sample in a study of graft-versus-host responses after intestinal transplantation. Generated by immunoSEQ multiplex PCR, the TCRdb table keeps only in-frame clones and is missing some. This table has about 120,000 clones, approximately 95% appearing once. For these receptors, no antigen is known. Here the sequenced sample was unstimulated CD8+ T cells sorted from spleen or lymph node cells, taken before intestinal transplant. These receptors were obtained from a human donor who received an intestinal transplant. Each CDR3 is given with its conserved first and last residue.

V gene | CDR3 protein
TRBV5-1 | CASSFREPNTEAFF
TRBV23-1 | CASSEPQDRRTFHEQFF
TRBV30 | CAWSVMDRGRTEAFF
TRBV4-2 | CASSQEGGREAFF
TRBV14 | CASSQVFHEQYF
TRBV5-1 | CASSSKGSGHLAKNIQYF
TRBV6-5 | CASSLSDYTGELFF
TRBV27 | CASSSWGATNEKLFF
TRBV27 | CASSFLGLANEQYF
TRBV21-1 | CASSKELAEKLDNEQFF
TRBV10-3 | CAISEAGLPYEQYF
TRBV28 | CASSHGYRDPTYEQYF
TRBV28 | CASSFPGQGYEQYF
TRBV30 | CAWSLGGGRAYEQYF
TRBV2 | CASSVPRAEGRTEAFF
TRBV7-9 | CASSSGQGGLGAFF
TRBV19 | CASIGRSPYSNQPQHF
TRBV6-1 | CASSEGRGLAGGSLSYEQYF
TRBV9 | CASSVGSSEQYF
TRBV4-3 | CASSQVSGELFF
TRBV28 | CASSLSISWENTEAFF
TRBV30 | CASGQGEGIQYF
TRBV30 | CAWTVAEQYF
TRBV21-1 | CASSKERFPTGQGSPGYTF
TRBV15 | CATSSGGSSLTDTQYF
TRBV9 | CASSPGQLYNSPLHF
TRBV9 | CASSVAGRYNEQFF
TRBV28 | CASLRRGYEQYF
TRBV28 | CASRLRQATYSNQPQHF
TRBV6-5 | CASSYSGTGTYGYTF
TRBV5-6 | CASSLGLYSNQPQHF
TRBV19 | CATAWRAEAFF
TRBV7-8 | CASSLYLSGANVLTF
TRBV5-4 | CASSFPDSGSTEAFF
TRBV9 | CASSSRPDGRNDEQYF
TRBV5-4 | CASSSGTGSYEQYF
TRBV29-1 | CSGLCIHNEQFF
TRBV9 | CASSAAGGSTDTQYF
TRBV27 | CASSLGVSSYNEQFF
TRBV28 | CASTPTVDNYGYTF
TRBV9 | CASSEQGLSSYNEQFF
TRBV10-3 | CAIVDRPNSPLHF
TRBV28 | CASSFSGTPSNYEQYF
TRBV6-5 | CASSYRGQGYNEQFF
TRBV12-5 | CASGLVHYSGTSGRAKETQYF
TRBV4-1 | CASSQNNEQFF
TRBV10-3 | CAISDPGLAVKGGELFF
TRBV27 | CASRITPGLLSEQYF
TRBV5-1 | CASSLARSFGNTEAFF
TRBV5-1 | CASSAGLVGTDTQYF
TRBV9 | CASSVAGGRVYEQYF
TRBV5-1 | CASSLVAGGAHEQFF
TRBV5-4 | CASSVAGEVGEQYF
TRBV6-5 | CASSYSPGDINEQFF
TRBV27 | CASTWGGTQYF
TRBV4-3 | CASSQYPRPTGELFF
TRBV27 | CASSSSGSAYEQYF
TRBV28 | CASSLSSGHNTEAFF
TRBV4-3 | CASSQAWGQETQYF